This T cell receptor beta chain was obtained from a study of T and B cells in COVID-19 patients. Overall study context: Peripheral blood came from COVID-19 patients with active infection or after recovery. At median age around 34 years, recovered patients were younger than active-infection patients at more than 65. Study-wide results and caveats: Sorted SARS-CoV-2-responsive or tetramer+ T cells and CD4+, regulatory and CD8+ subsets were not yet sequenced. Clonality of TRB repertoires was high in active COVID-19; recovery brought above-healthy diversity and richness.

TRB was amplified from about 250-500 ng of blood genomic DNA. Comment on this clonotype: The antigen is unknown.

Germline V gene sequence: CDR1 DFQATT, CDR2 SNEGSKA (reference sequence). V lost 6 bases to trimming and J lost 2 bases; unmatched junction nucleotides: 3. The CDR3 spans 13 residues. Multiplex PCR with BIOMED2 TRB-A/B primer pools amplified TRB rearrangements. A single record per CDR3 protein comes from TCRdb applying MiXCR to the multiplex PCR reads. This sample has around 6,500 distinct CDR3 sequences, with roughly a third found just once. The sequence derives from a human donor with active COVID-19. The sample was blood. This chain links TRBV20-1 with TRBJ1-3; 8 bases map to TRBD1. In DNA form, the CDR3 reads TGCAGTGCGATGACAGGGGCTGGAAACACCATATATTTT. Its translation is CSAMTGAGNTIYF.